The next 11 T cell receptor beta chains were all read from a single sample in a study of preoperative IRX-2 immunotherapy in early breast cancer. Profiled with immunoSEQ multiplex PCR; TCRdb holds only in-frame clones, not every one. The sample has 30,000 to 35,000 clones; about 96% are singletons. Treatment reported: preoperative locoregional IRX-2 cytokine immunotherapy. This sample was obtained from a patient treated with IRX-2 immunotherapy. These receptors originate from a human donor with breast cancer.

J is TRBJ2-7 and V is TRBV25-1, with D hard to call. Germline V lookup: CDR1 MGHDK, CDR2 SYGVNS. The length of the CDR3 is 12 residues. Trimming stripped 8 bases from V and 2 bases from J, with 10 bases between. CDR3 DNA sequence: TGTGCCAGCCCCCATCCCCCCTACGAGCAGTACTTC. It specifies CASPHPPYEQYF.

The chain employs TRBV18 and TRBJ1-5; 10 nucleotides agree with TRBD1. V lost 3 bases, J lost 8 bases, and 4 bases stayed unmatched. Germline V gene lookup returns CDR1 KGHSH and CDR2 LQKENI. The CDR3 covers 14 residues. The DNA for the CDR3 is TGTGCCAGCTCACCGGACAGGGGGAGGGAGCCCCAGCATTTT. Amino acid sequence: CASSPDRGREPQHF.

The sample holds one count of this clone. The chain recombines TRBV9 with TRBJ2-7, with D uncertain. The V and J ends lost 3 bases and 3 bases respectively, with 7 bases between them. This CDR3 is 12 amino acids long. The germline V gene has CDR1 SGDLS and CDR2 YYNGEE. The CDR3 DNA reads as TGTGCCAGCAGCGAGAATGGCTACGAGCAGTACTTC. Translated: CASSENGYEQYF.

J is TRBJ2-6 and V is TRBV27; a possible D gene is TRBD1 (5 bases). CDR1 is MNHEY and CDR2 is SMNVEV in the germline V gene (reference sequence). The CDR3 contains 22 residues. V lost 5 bases and J 0 bases, leaving 29 bases between the germline ends. The DNA of the CDR3 is TGTGCCAGCAGTCCCCTCTTTAGCCGGCAGGGAATCTTTGGCTCTGGGGCCAACGTCCTGACTTTC. Its protein is CASSPLFSRQGIFGSGANVLTF. The full variable domain, in which reference TRBV27 and TRBJ2-6 provide the parts outside the CDR3, is EAQVTQNPRYLITVTGKKLTVTCSQNMNHEYMSWYRQDPGLGLRQIYYSMNVEVTDKGDVPEGYKVSRKEKRNFPLILESPSPNQTSLYFCASSPLFSRQGIFGSGANVLTFGAGSRLTVL.

The chain uses TRBV5-5 and TRBJ2-3; TRBD2 agrees at 12 bases. Germline V gene lookup returns CDR1 SGHKS and CDR2 YYEKEE (reference sequence). The J segment lost 11 bases and the V segment lost 4 bases, leaving 14 bases of the junction unmatched. The CDR3 loop spans 16 amino acids. The CDR3 spells CASSNDRTSGDFRQYF. DNA of the CDR3: TGTGCCAGCAGCAACGACCGGACTAGCGGGGACTTTAGGCAGTATTTT.

This sequence joins TRBV27 and TRBJ1-2; D might be TRBD1 (5 bases). The CDR3 covers 14 residues. Trimming pared 5 bases from V and 0 bases from J, leaving 10 bases between. The germline V gene encodes CDR1 MNHEY and CDR2 SMNVEV (reference sequence). DNA of the CDR3: TGTGCCAGCAGTAAACAGGCTCCTAACTATGGCTACACCTTC. It is translated as CASSKQAPNYGYTF.

The genes are TRBV19 and TRBJ1-2; D not resolved. Trimming left V 5 bases short and J 7 bases short, with 14 bases between. The CDR3 has 13 amino acids. The germline CDR1 and CDR2 sequences are LNHDA and SQIVND (reference sequence). In DNA form, the CDR3 reads TGTGCCAGTAGTTCCAGTCCTGATGGTGGCTACACCTTC. It encodes CASSSSPDGGYTF.

CDR3 region: CSVVRGLSTDTQYF. CDR3 DNA sequence: TGCAGCGTAGTACGAGGGCTGAGCACAGATACGCAGTATTTT. V and J are TRBV29-1 and TRBJ2-3; D possibly corresponds to TRBD2 (5 bases). Germline CDR1 is SQVTM and CDR2 is ANQGSEA. This CDR3 spans 14 amino acids. V lost 6 bases to trimming and J lost 0 bases, with 13 bases between them.

The chain combines TRBV11-2 with TRBJ2-5, with TRBD2 identical over 9 bases. The CDR3 length is 16 residues. From germline, CDR1 is SGHAT and CDR2 FQNNGV. Trimming at V came to 2 bases and at J to 5 bases, leaving 9 bases not matched to a gene. The CDR3 region is CASSLSGGGVGETQYF. For the CDR3, the DNA is TGTGCCAGCAGCTTAAGCGGCGGGGGGGTCGGCGAGACCCAGTACTTC. Full variable domain (rest looked up from reference TRBV11-2 and TRBJ2-5): EAGVAQSPRYKIIEKRQSVAFWCNPISGHATLYWYQQILGQGPKLLIQFQNNGVVDDSQLPKDRFSAERLKGVDSTLKIQPAKLEDSAVYLCASSLSGGGVGETQYFGPGTRLLVL.

The V gene is TRBV10-3, the J gene TRBJ2-5, with 9 bases fitting TRBD1. In germline, CDR1 is ENHRY, CDR2 SYGVKD. J was trimmed by 3 bases and V by 0 bases; bases with no gene match: 5. The CDR3 is 16 amino acids. CDR3: CAISESLTGGKETQYF. In nucleotides, the CDR3 is TGTGCCATCAGTGAGTCGCTGACAGGGGGAAAAGAGACCCAGTACTTC.

The chain links TRBV2 to TRBJ1-2; 7 bases line up with TRBD1. This CDR3 has 14 residues. CDR1 is SNHLY, CDR2 FYNNEI, per germline. The V segment lost 6 bases and the J segment 5 bases; nucleotides outside the gene matches: 9. The CDR3, as DNA: TGTGCCAGCAGGGACCGGGACAGAATATATGGCTACACCTTC. As protein: CASRDRDRIYGYTF.